This TCR beta chain was found in a study of multiple sclerosis patients with progressive multifocal leukoencephalopathy. Sequencing was at survey level. Each PCR contained spiked synthetic TR CDR3 controls spanning every V-J pairing. Sequenced by immunoSEQ multiplex PCR; TCRdb stores in-frame clones only, minus some. The sample consists of 25,000 to 35,000 clones, almost 95% of them appearing once. Germline assignment: CDR1 SGHNT and CDR2 YENEEA. The CDR3 spans 19 residues. Whole-study results and caveats: No common TRBV or TRBJ usage or pairing appeared at PML.

This sample's time point: before natalizumab initiation. T0 refers to blood drawn before natalizumab was first infused. As concerns this clone: Its target is unknown. One end of the junction fails to match germline, which may point to a read error. This sample also contains other DNA sequences that code for the same CDR3.

This chain connects TRBV11-3 to TRBJ2-2, with D perhaps assigned TRBD1 or TRBD2 (5 bases each). The receptor comes from a man aged 25 to 45 with multiple sclerosis. Input material: PBMCs. The CDR3 sequence is CASSLGLGRYGVATGELFF. In DNA form, the CDR3 reads TGTGCCAGCAGCTTAGGCTTGGGGCGGTACGGAGTTGCCACCGGGGAACTGTTTTTT. Using reference TRBV11-3 and TRBJ2-2 for the parts outside the CDR3, the full variable domain is EAGVVQSPRYKIIEKKQPVAFWCNPISGHNTLYWYLQNLGQGPELLIRYENEEAVDDSQLPKDRFSAERLKGVDSTLKIQPAELGDSAVYLCASSLGLGRYGVATGELFFGEGSRLTVL.